This T cell receptor (beta chain) was sequenced in a study of T cells after yellow fever vaccination. Study results and limitations: The study found a weaker secondary response that peaked faster, day 5 versus 15. Detected again after the booster were most primary-vaccination clones, at approximately 95% CD4 and around 91% CD8. Across the CD4 and CD8 compartments, a small share of clonotypes was present in both.

The CDR3 has 14 amino acids. V was pared by 0 bases and J by 9 bases, with 12 bases between. Germline CDR1 reads SGHNT; CDR2 reads YENEEA. This clonotype was detected ten times or more. The antigen is unknown. The TCR cDNA carried a universal primer site and UMIs from 5'RACE template switching. Each CDR3 protein is one row after TCRdb ran MiXCR on the 5' RACE reads. Of around 320,000 distinct CDR3 sequences in the sample, over 3.5% are singletons; the top ten hold just under 20%. The sequence came from a man younger than 35 who received the YFV17D yellow fever vaccine. The J gene is TRBJ2-1, the V gene TRBV11-3; D not resolved. The sample here was PBMCs, taken 15 days after the yellow fever booster vaccination. CDR3 DNA: TGTGCCAGCAGCTTAGACCTAGTGGGTAGTGAGCAGTTCTTC. This encodes CASSLDLVGSEQFF.